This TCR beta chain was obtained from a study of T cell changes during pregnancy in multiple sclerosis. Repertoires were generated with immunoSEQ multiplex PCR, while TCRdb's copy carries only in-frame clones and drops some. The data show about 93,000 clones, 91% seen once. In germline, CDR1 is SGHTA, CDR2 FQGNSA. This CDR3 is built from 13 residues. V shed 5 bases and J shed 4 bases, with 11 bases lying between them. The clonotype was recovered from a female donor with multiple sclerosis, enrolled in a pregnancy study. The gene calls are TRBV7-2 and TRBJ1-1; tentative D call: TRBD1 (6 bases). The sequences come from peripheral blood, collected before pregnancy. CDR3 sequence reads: CASSQGRGTEAFF. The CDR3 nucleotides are TGTGCCAGCAGCCAGGGGAGGGGCACTGAAGCTTTCTTT.